This TCR beta chain was sequenced for a study of T cells in Graves' hyperthyroidism and ophthalmopathy. The V gene lost 3 bases and the J gene lost 4 bases, with 12 bases spanning the gap. CDR1 is SQVTM, CDR2 ANQGSEA, per germline. This CDR3 spans 13 amino acids. Graves' hyperthyroidism showing no ophthalmopathy progression within 18 months was considered stable. Subjects aged 18 to 65 presented with newly diagnosed hyperthyroidism of less than 2 months' duration. Clinical symptoms, serum thyroxine and TRAb, thyroid ultrasound and orbital computed tomography were used for the diagnoses. Fresh peripheral blood, 9.5 to 10 ml of it, supplied the PBMCs. This clonotype was seen repeatedly, ten times or more. The investigators amplified TCR beta CDR3 regions from RNA transcripts. The HTBI primer set served for first-round RT-PCR of the TCR CDR3. Each CDR3 protein gets one entry after TCRdb re-called the multiplex PCR reads with MiXCR. The data show fewer than 400,000 distinct CDR3 sequences, approximately 16% seen once.

The source material was blood. The sequence was collected from a man younger than 40 with Graves' hyperthyroidism. This chain uses TRBV29-1 with TRBJ1-2, with D unclear. Here the CDR3 DNA reads TGCAGCGTTGATTCGGGTGATGTCTATGGCTACACCTTC. Translated, it gives CSVDSGDVYGYTF. The complete variable domain, with remaining parts taken from reference TRBV29-1 and TRBJ1-2, reads SAVISQKPSRDICQRGTSLTIQCQVDSQVTMMFWYRQQPGQSLTLIATANQGSEATYESGFVIDKFPISRPNLTFSTLTVSNMSPEDSSIYLCSVDSGDVYGYTFGSGTRLTVV.